The next 30 T cell receptor beta chains were all read from a single sample in a study of OX40 agonist ivuxolimab in advanced cancers. Libraries were built with the immunoSEQ multiplex PCR assay. Here the immuneACCESS table is served through TCRdb, limited to in-frame sequences with V and J called. Missing clones are a known gap in these copies; in checked studies unresolved V genes cover under half, and the rest lacks a known reason. The sample profile shows some 90,000 clones; around 90% of them were found once. Approximately 0.3% of the sample is taken by the ten largest. This sample comprised CD4+ or CD8+ T cells sorted from blood, obtained in a trial of the OX40 agonist ivuxolimab. Source of these receptors: an adult with an advanced solid tumor such as melanoma, head and neck, liver or kidney cancer.

The CDR3 DNA reads as TGTGCCAGTAGTATAGAACAGGGCTGGAACACTGAAGCTTTCTTT. Protein sequence: CASSIEQGWNTEAFF. The chain couples TRBV19 to TRBJ1-1, with D possibly matching TRBD1 (6 bases). Trimming took 0 bases from V and 1 from J, leaving 9 bases between them. The V gene's germline CDR1 is LNHDA and CDR2 SQIVND (reference sequence). There are 15 residues in the CDR3.

This chain uses TRBV7-2 with TRBJ2-5, with D maybe TRBD2 (6 bases). V was pared by 10 bases and J by 6 bases, with 18 bases between. Germline CDR1 is SGHTA and CDR2 is FQGNSA. The CDR3 extends over 13 amino acids. CDR3 amino acids: CATQEGRVQTQYF. CDR3 nucleotides: TGTGCCACCCAGGAGGGCAGGGTACAGACCCAGTACTTC.

The gene calls are TRBV28 and TRBJ2-1; maybe TRBD2 (6 bases). Per the germline V gene, CDR1 is MDHEN and CDR2 is SYDVKM. The CDR3 has 14 amino acids. V was pared by 7 bases and J by 5 bases, with 15 bases between. CDR3 nucleotide sequence: TGTGCCAGCAAACTGGGGCGGGGAAACAATGAGCAGTTCTTC. This translates into CASKLGRGNNEQFF.

This clone came up once. This rearrangement joins TRBV11-2 to TRBJ2-2, with D possibly matching TRBD2 (5 bases). This CDR3 spans 15 amino acids. Trimming took 1 base from V and 2 from J, leaving 8 bases between them. The germline V gene has CDR1 SGHAT and CDR2 FQNNGV. DNA for the CDR3: TGTGCCAGCAGCTTAGTCGAGGGTAACACCGGGGAGCTGTTTTTT. This translates into CASSLVEGNTGELFF. The full variable domain, its missing parts supplied by reference TRBV11-2 and TRBJ2-2, is EAGVAQSPRYKIIEKRQSVAFWCNPISGHATLYWYQQILGQGPKLLIQFQNNGVVDDSQLPKDRFSAERLKGVDSTLKIQPAKLEDSAVYLCASSLVEGNTGELFFGEGSRLTVL.

This clone was found once. This sequence joins TRBV2 and TRBJ2-1; TRBD2 aligns across 7 bases. There are 14 residues in the CDR3. Germline loops: CDR1 SNHLY, CDR2 FYNNEI. The ends lost 2 bases at V and 12 bases at J; junction bases unmatched: 10. Here the CDR3 reads CASSEKVYGRGQFF. DNA for the CDR3: TGTGCCAGCAGTGAAAAAGTGTATGGGAGGGGGCAGTTCTTC.

The rearrangement joins TRBV4-3 to TRBJ2-5; 9 nucleotides match TRBD1. The germline CDR1 and CDR2 sequences are LGHNA and YSLEER. The ends lost 4 bases at V and 2 bases at J; junction bases unmatched: 5. The CDR3 length is 15 residues. The CDR3 DNA follows: TGCGCCAGCAGCCGAGAGGGACAGGGTCAAGAGACCCAGTACTTC. Protein: CASSREGQGQETQYF.

The J gene is TRBJ2-1, the V gene TRBV29-1; D not resolved. The CDR3 is 15 amino acids. Trimming took off 4 bases at V and 0 bases at J, with 13 bases between the two ends. Germline V CDR1 and CDR2: SQVTM, ANQGSEA. CDR3 sequence reads: CSVGPTTASYNEQFF. CDR3 in DNA: TGCAGCGTTGGGCCTACTACCGCCTCCTACAATGAGCAGTTCTTC.

This chain joins TRBV28 and TRBJ1-5; TRBD1 agrees at 7 bases. Germline CDR1 MDHEN, CDR2 SYDVKM. Trimming cost V 3 bases and J 5 bases; bases outside gene matches: 16. This CDR3 contains 18 residues. CDR3 sequence: CASSLTRPGTVYHQPQHF. The CDR3 nucleotides are TGTGCCAGCAGTTTGACCCGCCCTGGGACAGTTTACCATCAGCCCCAGCATTTT. Supplemented by reference TRBV28 and TRBJ1-5, the full variable domain reads DVKVTQSSRYLVKRTGEKVFLECVQDMDHENMFWYRQDPGLGLRLIYFSYDVKMKEKGDIPEGYSVSREKKERFSLILESASTNQTSMYLCASSLTRPGTVYHQPQHFGDGTRLSIL.

CDR3 DNA sequence: TGTGCCAGCAGCGTAGGGACAGGCTTCTACGAGCAGTACTTC. It is translated as CASSVGTGFYEQYF. This sequence joins TRBV9 and TRBJ2-7; 7 bases align to TRBD1. The V segment lost 0 bases and the J segment 3 bases; nucleotides outside the gene matches: 3. Germline lookup yields CDR1 SGDLS and CDR2 YYNGEE. CDR3 length: 14 residues.

The rearrangement links TRBV12-5 to TRBJ2-1; perhaps TRBD2 as D (5 bases). V shed 5 bases and J shed 7 bases, with 15 bases lying between them. Germline V gene lookup returns CDR1 LGHNT and CDR2 FRNRAP. The CDR3 totals 14 residues. CDR3 region: CASGPGYTSNEQFF. The CDR3 nucleotides are TGTGCTAGTGGTCCGGGATATACTTCTAATGAGCAGTTCTTC.

This clone has just a few counts. The CDR3 sequence is CASSERQGVDGYTF. The CDR3 coding sequence is TGTGCCAGCAGTGAAAGGCAGGGGGTTGATGGCTACACCTTC. The chain uses TRBV2 and TRBJ1-2, with 7 bases matching TRBD1. The trim removed 2 bases at V and 6 bases at J, leaving 6 bases unmatched. The CDR3 is 14 amino acids. Per germline, CDR1 SNHLY and CDR2 FYNNEI.

The chain links TRBV27 to TRBJ2-7; TRBD1 is a possible D gene (6 bases). V was shortened by 3 bases and J by 6 bases, with 18 bases between the two germline ends. Germline CDR1 is MNHEY and CDR2 is SMNVEV (reference sequence). The length of the CDR3 is 15 residues. The CDR3 is CASSFSAGTISEQYF. For the CDR3, the DNA is TGTGCCAGCAGTTTCTCCGCCGGGACAATCTCCGAGCAGTACTTC.

This clone was counted a few times. The rearrangement joins TRBV11-2 to TRBJ2-6; D possibly matches TRBD1 or TRBD2 (5 bases each). CDR3 size: 15 residues. V was cut by 5 bases and J by 0 bases, with 8 bases left in between. Germline-derived CDR1 and CDR2 are SGHAT and FQNNGV. The CDR3 coding sequence is TGTGCCAGCAGCCGGGACCCCTCTGGGGCCAACGTCCTGACTTTC. Translating gives CASSRDPSGANVLTF.

This chain uses TRBV6-6 with TRBJ1-2, with D tentatively TRBD1 (6 bases). The CDR3 has 11 residues. Germline CDR1 and CDR2: MNHNY and SVGAGI (reference sequence). The V end was cut by 5 bases, the J end by 8 bases, with 9 bases between. The CDR3 DNA follows: TGTGCCAGCAGTCCGGACAGCGGCTACACCTTC. Its translation is CASSPDSGYTF.

CDR3 DNA sequence: TGTGCCAGCAGCTTGGAGCGGGGGTCTAGCACAGATACGCAGTATTTT. It specifies CASSLERGSSTDTQYF. The chain couples TRBV5-4 to TRBJ2-3, with TRBD2 matching 8 bases. The CDR3 is made up of 16 amino acids. J gave up 0 bases and V 0 bases, and 3 bases lay outside the gene matches. CDR1 is SGHNT, CDR2 YYREEE, per germline (reference sequence). Variable domain in full (rest from reference TRBV5-4 and TRBJ2-3): ETGVTQSPTHLIKTRGQQVTLRCSSQSGHNTVSWYQQALGQGPQFIFQYYREEENGRGNFPPRFSGLQFPNYSSELNVNALELDDSALYLCASSLERGSSTDTQYFGPGTRLTVL.

Only a few counts were recorded for this clone. This chain connects TRBV12-5 to TRBJ1-2; 7 nucleotides match TRBD1. The CDR3 is 15 residues long. V dropped 5 bases and J dropped 7; count of bases not matched to a gene: 13. Germline V CDR1 and CDR2: LGHNT, FRNRAP. The CDR3 sequence: CASGPKTGRPGGYTF. The CDR3 DNA sequence: TGTGCTAGTGGTCCAAAGACAGGGCGACCGGGTGGCTACACCTTC.

This chain uses TRBV11-2 with TRBJ2-5; D ambiguous. CDR1 SGHAT and CDR2 FQNNGV come from the germline V gene. The CDR3 totals 14 residues. V dropped 5 bases and J dropped 3 bases, with 13 bases sitting between them. CDR3 sequence (DNA): TGTGCCAGCAGCCCCGAGGCGCTGGAAGAGACCCAGTACTTC. Protein product: CASSPEALEETQYF.

V gene TRBV7-2 combines with J gene TRBJ1-5; D gene unclear. The V end lost 1 base, the J end lost 3 bases, and 10 bases lay between the germline ends. The CDR3 spans 15 residues. The germline V gene encodes CDR1 SGHTA and CDR2 FQGNSA. CDR3 sequence reads: CASSLDRRTNQPQHF. Written as DNA, the CDR3 is TGTGCCAGCAGCTTAGATAGACGTACCAATCAGCCCCAGCATTTT.

This chain uses TRBV11-2 with TRBJ2-5; 7 positions agree with TRBD2. Losses at the gene ends were 5 bases for V and 5 bases for J; bases not matched to a gene: 11. Germline CDR1 SGHAT, CDR2 FQNNGV. There are 15 residues in the CDR3. CDR3 in amino acids: CASSPRRRGGETQYF. CDR3 DNA sequence: TGTGCCAGCAGCCCACGACGGAGGGGAGGGGAGACCCAGTACTTC.

V usage is TRBV4-1 and J usage is TRBJ1-1, with D uncertain. Trimming shortened V by 1 base and J by 1 base, and 16 bases separated the two germline ends. The CDR3 extends over 17 amino acids. CDR1 and CDR2 from the germline V gene are MGHRA and YSYEKL. This CDR3 is CASSQGAGGLKNTEAFF. As DNA, the CDR3 is TGCGCCAGCAGCCAAGGCGCAGGTGGGTTAAAGAACACTGAAGCTTTCTTT.

V is TRBV6-1 and J is TRBJ1-1, with TRBD1 as a possible D gene (5 bases). Germline CDR1 reads MNHNS; CDR2 reads SASEGT. V was shortened by 6 bases and J by 4 bases, with 12 bases between the two germline ends. The CDR3 covers 13 residues. The CDR3 sequence is CASSPDRRTEAFF. CDR3 DNA: TGTGCCAGCAGCCCCGACAGACGCACTGAAGCTTTCTTT.

In its sample, this clone was seen once. This chain joins TRBV6-5 and TRBJ2-7; maybe TRBD2 (6 bases). CDR1 is MNHEY and CDR2 is SVGAGI in the germline V gene. V shed 6 bases and J shed 4 bases, with 13 bases lying between them. The CDR3 is made up of 13 amino acids. CDR3 nucleotide sequence: TGTGCCAGCAGCCGGGGGTTAGGGTACGAGCAGTACTTC. It codes for CASSRGLGYEQYF.

DNA of the CDR3: TGTGCCAGCAGTTTCACGGGATCTCAGACCGGGGAGCTGTTTTTT. It is translated as CASSFTGSQTGELFF. V usage is TRBV7-9 and J usage is TRBJ2-2; tentative D call: TRBD2 (5 bases). Germline V gene data show CDR1 as SEHNR and CDR2 as FQNEAQ (reference sequence). The CDR3 extends over 15 amino acids. V lost 6 bases, J lost 5 bases, and 16 bases lay in between.

DNA of the CDR3: TGTGCCAGCAGCCCCAGGGTCGTTGGCAGTCAGCCCCAGCATTTT. As protein: CASSPRVVGSQPQHF. V is TRBV7-2 and J is TRBJ1-5; possibly TRBD1 for D (5 bases). The CDR3 spans 15 residues. V was pared by 5 bases and J by 6 bases, with 17 bases between. Looked up from germline, CDR1 is SGHTA and CDR2 is FQGNSA.

The chain joins TRBV6-5 to TRBJ2-7, with 8 bases matching TRBD1. Germline V gene data show CDR1 as MNHEY and CDR2 as SVGAGI. V shed 5 bases and J 1 base; nucleotides not matched to a gene: 4. The CDR3 runs 14 residues. The CDR3, as DNA: TGTGCCAGCAGTGACAGGACAGGGTCCTACGAGCAGTACTTC. It translates to CASSDRTGSYEQYF.

The gene calls are TRBV7-2 and TRBJ1-5; tentative D call: TRBD1 (6 bases). The CDR3 has 14 residues. The germline CDR1 and CDR2 sequences are SGHTA and FQGNSA. The V and J ends lost 2 bases and 4 bases respectively, with 9 bases between them. The CDR3 loop reads CASSLKGGNQPQHF. CDR3 DNA sequence: TGTGCCAGCAGCTTAAAGGGGGGGAATCAGCCCCAGCATTTT.

The rearrangement uses TRBV7-9 and TRBJ1-4; no firm D call. Per germline, CDR1 SEHNR and CDR2 FQNEAQ (reference sequence). This CDR3 is built from 14 residues. Trimming shortened V by 5 bases and J by 5 bases, and 12 bases separated the two germline ends. DNA for the CDR3: TGTGCCAGCAGCCGCGGCCAGCTAAATGAAAAACTGTTTTTT. Protein: CASSRGQLNEKLFF.

The chain links TRBV7-9 to TRBJ1-1; D gene ambiguous. The CDR3 length is 14 residues. Looked up from germline, CDR1 is SEHNR and CDR2 is FQNEAQ (reference sequence). V was pared by 1 base and J by 6 bases, with 12 bases between. CDR3 protein: CASSLGAGGSEAFF. In DNA, the CDR3 is TGTGCCAGCAGCTTAGGGGCAGGTGGCTCTGAAGCTTTCTTT.

This clone appeared a single time. This sequence joins TRBV9 and TRBJ2-5, with unresolved D. Germline CDR1 is SGDLS and CDR2 is YYNGEE. V was trimmed by 3 bases and J by 4 bases, leaving 7 bases between them. This CDR3 contains 12 residues. CDR3 residues: CASSDRGETQYF. DNA of the CDR3: TGTGCCAGCAGCGACCGAGGAGAGACCCAGTACTTC. Full variable domain (missing parts from reference TRBV9 and TRBJ2-5): DSGVTQTPKHLITATGQRVTLRCSPRSGDLSVYWYQQSLDQGLQFLIQYYNGEERAKGNILERFSAQQFPDLHSELNLSSLELGDSALYFCASSDRGETQYFGPGTRLLVL.

The chain employs TRBV13 and TRBJ1-4, with 8 bases matching TRBD1. Germline CDR1 and CDR2: PRHDT and FYEKMQ (reference sequence). V lost 4 bases and J lost 2; bases outside the gene matches: 9. The length of the CDR3 is 17 residues. CDR3 sequence reads: CASSSGQDSWTNEKLFF. The CDR3 DNA reads TGTGCCAGCAGCTCGGGACAGGATAGTTGGACTAATGAAAAACTGTTTTTT.